The following is a T cell receptor beta chain sequence with its context. Its antigen is unidentified. V shed 5 bases and J shed 10 bases, with 19 bases lying between them. The germline gives CDR1 MNHEY, CDR2 SMNVEV (reference sequence). The CDR3 runs 14 residues. This record belongs to a study of T-cell memory formation after mild COVID-19. TCRdb re-derived calls from the 5' RACE reads in MiXCR, one entry per CDR3 protein. This table has about 350,000 distinct CDR3 sequences, around 15% appearing once. Notes on the study in general: Within pre-infection memory, some responding clones were found, suggesting cross-reactive memory joined.

Material for sequencing was PBMCs or a T cell subset sorted from them (not recorded which). The source is a young man who had mild COVID-19 (a few samples of this study predate the infection). Cell type and time point are not known. This chain joins TRBV27 and TRBJ2-3; possible D gene TRBD1, 7 bases. The chain's CDR3 is CASSIRGTGVAQYF. For the CDR3, the DNA is TGTGCCAGCAGTATCAGGGGGACGGGAGTTGCGCAGTATTTT.